Listed below are T cell receptor beta chains from one sample, sequenced in a study of blood T cell repertoires in COVID-19. Profiling relied on immunoSEQ multiplex PCR, and the TCRdb table lists in-frame clones only, not all of them. Here the sample spans about 220,000 clones, roughly 80% being singletons. The sample comprised peripheral blood. These receptor sequences come from a woman in her sixties or seventies with acute or convalescent COVID-19. Each CDR3 is given with its conserved first and last residue. The D gene is left open where the match is weak. Size values are once, few and many counts, or a class for expanded clones, and some rows have none.

j_call v_call cdr3_length clone_size d_call cdr3_aa cdr3_nt
TRBJ2-1 TRBV30 12 . TRBD1 CAWSDRGDEQFF TGTGCCTGGAGTGACAGGGGCGATGAGCAGTTCTTC
TRBJ2-7 TRBV5-1 13 . . CASSLALGYEQYF TGCGCCAGCAGCTTGGCCCTAGGATACGAGCAGTACTTC
TRBJ2-3 TRBV11-1 14 . TRBD1 CASSLGGGSDTQYF TGTGCCAGCAGCTTAGGAGGGGGCTCAGATACGCAGTATTTT
TRBJ1-1 TRBV5-1 15 . . CASSATVGGITEAFF TGCGCCAGTTCCGCAACGGTTGGCGGAATCACTGAAGCTTTCTTT
TRBJ1-1 TRBV9 13 . . CASSWERDTEAFF TGTGCCAGCTCTTGGGAGAGGGACACTGAAGCTTTCTTT
TRBJ1-2 TRBV25-1 12 once . CASSEYGNGYTF TGTGCCAGCAGTGAATATGGCAATGGCTACACCTTC
TRBJ2-1 TRBV19 17 . TRBD2 CASSTPSGGATYNEQFF TGTGCCAGTAGTACCCCTAGCGGGGGGGCCACCTACAATGAGCAGTTCTTC
TRBJ1-2 TRBV27 16 . . CASSLSGGSPYYGYTF TGTGCCAGCAGTTTATCTGGGGGGAGCCCCTACTATGGCTACACCTTC
TRBJ1-1 TRBV9 14 . . CASSKVQGGTEAFF TGTGCCAGCAGCAAGGTTCAGGGTGGGACTGAAGCTTTCTTT
TRBJ1-4 TRBV7-9 15 . . CASSLVYQDYEKLFF TGTGCCAGCAGCTTAGTCTACCAGGACTATGAAAAACTGTTTTTT
TRBJ1-2 TRBV5-6 13 . . CASDFQGIYGYTF TGTGCCAGCGATTTCCAGGGAATCTATGGCTACACCTTC
TRBJ1-2 TRBV4-1 14 . . CASSQGTQTYGYTF TGCGCCAGCAGCCAAGGGACTCAGACCTATGGCTACACCTTC
TRBJ1-2 TRBV5-6 14 . TRBD1 CASSGDRPNYGYTF TGTGCCAGCAGCGGGGACAGACCTAATTATGGCTACACCTTC
TRBJ1-1 TRBV4-1 14 . . CASSFLGANTEAFF TGCGCCAGCAGCTTTTTAGGGGCGAACACTGAAGCTTTCTTT
TRBJ1-1 TRBV30 15 . TRBD1 CAWSSVGTENTEAFF TGTGCCTGGAGTAGTGTGGGGACAGAGAACACTGAAGCTTTCTTT
TRBJ2-7 TRBV6-5 15 . . CASSYTGRPIYEQYF TGTGCCAGCAGTTACACCGGGAGACCGATATACGAGCAGTACTTC
TRBJ1-1 TRBV12-3/TRBV12-4 11 once . CASGEGTEAFF TGTGCCAGCGGAGAGGGCACTGAAGCTTTCTTT
TRBJ2-3 TRBV6-5 14 . . CASSYAQGSDTQYF TGTGCCAGCAGTTACGCCCAGGGGTCAGATACGCAGTATTTT
TRBJ2-1 TRBV30 12 . . CALDRGWNEQFF TGTGCCCTCGATAGGGGTTGGAATGAGCAGTTCTTC
TRBJ2-7 TRBV11-2 15 . . CASSLRLAGTYEQYF TGTGCCAGCAGCTTGAGACTCGCGGGGACCTACGAGCAGTACTTC
TRBJ2-5 TRBV20-1 10 . . CSAPGETQYF TGCAGTGCCCCAGGTGAAACCCAGTACTTC
TRBJ1-6 TRBV19 14 . . CASSRRDGPSPLHF TGTGCCAGTAGTAGGCGGGACGGCCCGTCACCCCTCCACTTT
TRBJ1-4 TRBV7-6 15 . TRBD1 CASSRDRGTNEKLFF TGTGCCAGCAGCCGGGACAGGGGTACTAATGAAAAACTGTTTTTT
TRBJ1-5 TRBV7-6 15 . . CASSLLVGADQPQHF TGTGCCAGCAGCTTATTAGTGGGTGCGGATCAGCCCCAGCATTTT
TRBJ1-4 TRBV7-2 15 . . CASSLAQGHREKLFF TGTGCCAGCAGCTTAGCGCAGGGGCACCGTGAAAAACTGTTTTTT
TRBJ2-2 TRBV28 16 . TRBD1 CASSLWGQGFTGELFF TGTGCCAGCAGTTTATGGGGACAGGGTTTCACCGGGGAGCTGTTTTTT
TRBJ2-7 TRBV7-8 13 . . CASSPRVIYEQYF TGTGCCAGCAGCCCTCGGGTGATCTACGAGCAGTACTTC
TRBJ2-7 TRBV6-1 14 once . CASSEGRTYYEQYF TGTGCCAGCAGTGAAGGAAGGACATACTACGAGCAGTACTTC
TRBJ1-2 TRBV5-1 15 . TRBD1 CASSNRQGSNYGYTF TGCGCCAGCAGCAACAGACAGGGGAGTAACTATGGCTACACCTTC
TRBJ2-5 TRBV7-3 13 . . CASSLRLGETQYF TGTGCCAGCAGCTTAAGACTAGGAGAGACCCAGTACTTC
TRBJ2-7 TRBV28 15 . TRBD1 CASSFAGQGVREQYF TGTGCCAGCAGTTTTGCGGGACAGGGAGTTAGGGAGCAGTACTTC